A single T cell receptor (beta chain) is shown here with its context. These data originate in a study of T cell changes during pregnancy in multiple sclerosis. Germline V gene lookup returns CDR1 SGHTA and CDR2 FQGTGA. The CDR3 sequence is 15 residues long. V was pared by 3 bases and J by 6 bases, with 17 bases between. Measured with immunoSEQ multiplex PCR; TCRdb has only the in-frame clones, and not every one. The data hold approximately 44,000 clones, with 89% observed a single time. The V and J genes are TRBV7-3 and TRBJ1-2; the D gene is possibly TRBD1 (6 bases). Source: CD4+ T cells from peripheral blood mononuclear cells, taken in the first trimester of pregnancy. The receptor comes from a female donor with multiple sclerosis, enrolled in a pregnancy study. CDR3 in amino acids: CASSLTPTGFHGYTF. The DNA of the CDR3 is TGTGCCAGCAGCTTGACCCCTACAGGGTTTCATGGCTACACCTTC.